This TCR beta chain was identified in a study of shared clonotypes between healthy human individuals. Study in general: Each donor's CD8 memory used one plate, CD8 naive two, each CD4 subset three.

Germline V gene sequence: CDR1 LGHNA, CDR2 YNFKEQ. Between the trimmed V and J ends, which lost 8 bases and 0 bases, there was a span of 10 bases. CDR3 length: 13 amino acids. Deep level was the assay's run setting. Method: immunoSEQ multiplex PCR; TCRdb's copy keeps in-frame clones and lacks some. The table lists about 2,200,000 clones, under 95% of them singletons, with more than 1.5% in the top ten. CD45RO negativity and positive selection for CCR7 defined naive CD8 cells, a population that excluded terminally differentiated effector memory CD45RA+ cells. The chain combines TRBV4-2 with TRBJ1-1, with TRBD1 as a possible D gene (5 bases). Specimen: naive CD8+ T cells from PBMCs. The sequence was collected from a man between 18 and 35 years old in good health. Some clones in this sample may be carry-over from other donors' samples. CDR3: CASRTSMNTEAFF. The CDR3 DNA reads TGTGCCAGCCGGACAAGCATGAACACTGAAGCTTTCTTT.